This T cell receptor (beta chain) was observed in a study of cytomegalovirus exposure and HLA in healthy donors. CDR3 length equals 17 residues. Germline lookup yields CDR1 MGHRA and CDR2 YSYEKL. Trimming at V came to 3 bases and at J to 5 bases, leaving 10 bases not matched to a gene. It was with 60 Vbeta and 13 Jbeta primers that the PCR ran. Clones were read by immunoSEQ multiplex PCR, and TCRdb kept only the in-frame ones, dropping some. The sample lists fewer than 60,000 clones; about 72% were seen once. The source material was PBMCs. The chain uses TRBV4-1 and TRBJ2-7, with 13 nucleotides matching TRBD2. This sequence originates from a woman between 40 and 50 years old in good health and CMV-seropositive. CDR3 DNA: TGCGCCAGCAGCCAGGGACTAGCGGGGATCCTTGGGAACGAGCAGTACTTC. It specifies CASSQGLAGILGNEQYF.